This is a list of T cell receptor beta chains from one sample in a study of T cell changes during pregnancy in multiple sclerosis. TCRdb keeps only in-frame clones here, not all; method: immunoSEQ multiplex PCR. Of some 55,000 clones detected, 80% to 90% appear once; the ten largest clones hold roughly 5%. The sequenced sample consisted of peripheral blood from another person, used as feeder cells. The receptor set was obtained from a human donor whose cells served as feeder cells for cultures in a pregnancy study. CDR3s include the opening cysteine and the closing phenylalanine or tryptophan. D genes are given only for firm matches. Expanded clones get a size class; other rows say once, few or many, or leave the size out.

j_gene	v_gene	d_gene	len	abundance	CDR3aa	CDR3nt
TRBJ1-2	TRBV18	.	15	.	CASSFYDSEGPGYTF	TGTGCCAGCTCATTCTACGACAGTGAGGGCCCTGGCTACACCTTC
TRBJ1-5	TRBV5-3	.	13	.	CARRNAGLTPQHF	TGTGCCAGAAGGAACGCAGGTTTAACGCCCCAGCATTTT
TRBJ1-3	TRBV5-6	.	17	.	CASSLAGQLLSGNTIYF	TGTGCCAGCAGCTTGGCCGGCCAGCTACTCTCTGGAAACACCATATATTTT
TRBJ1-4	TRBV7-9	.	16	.	CASSLARGDLNEKLFF	TGTGCCAGCAGCTTAGCGCGGGGGGACTTAAATGAAAAACTGTTTTTT
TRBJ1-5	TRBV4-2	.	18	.	CASTPDAGHLGLVQPQHF	TGTGCCAGCACACCGGATGCAGGGCATCTCGGCCTTGTTCAGCCCCAGCATTTT
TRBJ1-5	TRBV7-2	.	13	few	CASSLASNQPQHF	TGTGCCAGCAGCTTAGCTTCAAATCAGCCCCAGCATTTT
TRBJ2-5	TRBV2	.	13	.	CASSITRQETQYF	TGTGCCAGCTCGATAACCCGACAAGAGACCCAGTACTTC
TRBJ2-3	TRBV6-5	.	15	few	CASSLNNGNTDTQYF	TGTGCCAGCAGTTTGAACAACGGGAACACAGATACGCAGTATTTT
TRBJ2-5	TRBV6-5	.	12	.	CASSPSVETQYF	TGTGCCAGCAGCCCTTCCGTTGAGACCCAGTACTTC
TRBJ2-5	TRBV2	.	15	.	CASSEGLAAQETQYF	TGTGCCAGCAGTGAAGGGCTAGCAGCGCAAGAGACCCAGTACTTC
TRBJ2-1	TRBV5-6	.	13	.	CASGGRGGDEQFF	TGTGCCAGCGGGGGCCGAGGGGGAGATGAGCAGTTCTTC
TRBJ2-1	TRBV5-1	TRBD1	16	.	CASSRNRDRARNEQFF	TGCGCCAGCAGCAGGAACCGGGACAGGGCCCGCAATGAGCAGTTCTTC
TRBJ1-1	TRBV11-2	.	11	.	CASSSLDRRAF	TGTGCCAGCAGCTCCCTTGACCGCCGGGCCTTT
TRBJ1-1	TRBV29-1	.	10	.	CSVVNTEAFF	TGCAGCGTGGTCAATACTGAAGCTTTCTTT
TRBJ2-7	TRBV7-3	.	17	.	CASSSSRGGSPSYEQYF	TGTGCCAGCAGCTCGTCCCGAGGCGGGTCCCCCTCCTACGAGCAGTACTTC
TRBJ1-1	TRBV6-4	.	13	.	CASSERGRTEAFF	TGTGCCAGCAGCGAGAGAGGAAGGACTGAAGCTTTCTTT
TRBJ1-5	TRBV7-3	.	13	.	CASSSDLGQPQHF	TGTGCCAGCAGCTCGGACCTAGGGCAGCCCCAGCATTTT
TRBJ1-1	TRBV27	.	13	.	CASSFFGGAEAFF	TGTGCCAGCAGTTTCTTCGGCGGGGCTGAAGCTTTCTTT
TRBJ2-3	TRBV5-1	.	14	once	CASSFSASTDTQYF	TGCGCCAGCAGCTTTAGCGCTAGCACAGATACGCAGTATTTT
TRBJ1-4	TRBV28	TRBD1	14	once	CASSTDRGREKLFF	TGTGCCAGCAGCACGGACAGGGGGCGTGAAAAACTGTTTTTT